The T cell receptor beta chain under discussion was sequenced for a study of cytomegalovirus exposure and HLA in healthy donors. Study findings and constraints: Cytomegalovirus association was listed for around 170 TCR beta chains. One later analysis, an examination of the roughly 110 validation repertoires, found that first-cohort TCR clusters tended to co-occur in them. Testing in vitro showed a few CMV-associated chains specific for CMV antigens.

Germline assignment: CDR1 LNHDA and CDR2 SQIVND (reference sequence). The CDR3 length is 15 residues. V gave up 4 bases and J gave up 2 bases; unmatched junction bases: 7. As for this clone: Its antigen remains unknown.

This table comes from immunoSEQ multiplex PCR, and its TCRdb copy is limited to in-frame clones, with some not included. The profile covers some 90,000 clones, with about 96% appearing a single time and 0.78% taken by the ten largest. Sequencing was carried out using PBMCs. The TCR originated in a man aged 18 to 30 in good health and CMV-seronegative. The V call is TRBV19, the J call TRBJ2-7; 8 bases match TRBD1. CDR3 DNA: TGTGCCAGTAGTAGTGGACAGGGCCATACCTACGAGCAGTACTTC. It specifies CASSSGQGHTYEQYF.